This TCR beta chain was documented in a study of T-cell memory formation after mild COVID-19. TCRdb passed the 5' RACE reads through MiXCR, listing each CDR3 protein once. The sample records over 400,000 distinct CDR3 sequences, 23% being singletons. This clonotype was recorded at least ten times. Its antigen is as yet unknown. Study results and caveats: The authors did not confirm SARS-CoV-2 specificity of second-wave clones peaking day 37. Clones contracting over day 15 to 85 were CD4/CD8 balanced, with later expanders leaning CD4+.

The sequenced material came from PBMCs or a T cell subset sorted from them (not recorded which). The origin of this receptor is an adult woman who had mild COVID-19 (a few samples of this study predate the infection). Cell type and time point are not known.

CDR3 in amino acids: CASSLGRLPPLHF. The DNA of the CDR3 is TGTGCCAGCAGTTTAGGGAGGTTGCCACCCCTCCACTTT. J is TRBJ1-6 and V is TRBV12-3 or TRBV12-4, with D unclear. V gave up 1 base and J gave up 11 bases, with 9 bases separating them. CDR3 length: 13 amino acids.